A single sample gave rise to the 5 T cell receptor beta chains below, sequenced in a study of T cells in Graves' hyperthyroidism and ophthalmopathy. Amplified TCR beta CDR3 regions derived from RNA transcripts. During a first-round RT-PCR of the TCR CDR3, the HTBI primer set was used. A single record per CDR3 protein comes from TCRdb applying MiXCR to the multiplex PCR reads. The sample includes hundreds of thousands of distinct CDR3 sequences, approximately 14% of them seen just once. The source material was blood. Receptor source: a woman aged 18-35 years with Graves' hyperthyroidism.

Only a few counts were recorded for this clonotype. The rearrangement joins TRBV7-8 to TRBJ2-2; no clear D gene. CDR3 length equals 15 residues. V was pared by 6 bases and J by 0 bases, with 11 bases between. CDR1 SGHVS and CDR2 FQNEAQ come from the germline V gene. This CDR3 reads CASSPVLPNTGELFF. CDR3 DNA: TGTGCCAGCAGTCCCGTCTTGCCGAACACCGGGGAGCTGTTTTTT.

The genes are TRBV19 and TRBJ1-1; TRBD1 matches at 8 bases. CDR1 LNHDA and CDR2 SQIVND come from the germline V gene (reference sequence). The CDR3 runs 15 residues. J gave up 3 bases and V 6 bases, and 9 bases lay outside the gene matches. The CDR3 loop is CASRVNPGQDTEAFF. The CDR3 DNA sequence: TGTGCCAGTAGAGTAAATCCGGGACAGGACACTGAAGCTTTCTTT.

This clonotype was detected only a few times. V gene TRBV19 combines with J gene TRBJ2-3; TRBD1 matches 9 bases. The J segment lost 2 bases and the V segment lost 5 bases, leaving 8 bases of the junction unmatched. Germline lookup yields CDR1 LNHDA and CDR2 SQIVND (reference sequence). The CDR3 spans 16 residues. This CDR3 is CASSAPQGANTDTQYF. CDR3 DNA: TGTGCCAGTAGTGCCCCACAGGGGGCCAACACAGATACGCAGTATTTT.

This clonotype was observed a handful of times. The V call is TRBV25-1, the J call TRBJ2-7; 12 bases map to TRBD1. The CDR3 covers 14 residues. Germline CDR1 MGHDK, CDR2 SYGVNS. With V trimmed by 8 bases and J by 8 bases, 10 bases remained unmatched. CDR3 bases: TGTGCCAGCTTATTGACCGGGACAGGGGGCAAGCAGTACTTC. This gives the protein CASLLTGTGGKQYF.

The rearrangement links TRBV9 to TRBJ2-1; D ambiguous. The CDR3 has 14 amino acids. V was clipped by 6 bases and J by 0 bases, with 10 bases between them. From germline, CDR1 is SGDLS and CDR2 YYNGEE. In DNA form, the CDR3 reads TGTGCCAGCAACAAGTGGGGCTCCTACAATGAGCAGTTCTTC. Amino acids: CASNKWGSYNEQFF.